The 22 T cell receptor beta chains below were found in one sample sequenced in a study of early T cells in non-severe SARS-CoV-2 infection. TCRdb re-called the 5' RACE reads with MiXCR, one entry per CDR3 protein. This table holds 33,000 or so distinct CDR3 sequences, approximately 6% found once. The sequenced sample was whole blood. Receptors were obtained from an adult who was a healthcare worker with PCR-confirmed SARS-CoV-2 infection or an uninfected control (not recorded which).

This clonotype appeared a few times. The chain recombines TRBV10-3 with TRBJ1-1; possible D gene TRBD1, 5 bases. V shed 7 bases and J shed 1 base, with 13 bases lying between them. This CDR3 is built from 14 residues. Germline V gene data show CDR1 as ENHRY and CDR2 as SYGVKD. The CDR3 protein is CAITRATGNTEAFF. CDR3 nucleotide sequence: TGTGCCATCACCCGAGCCACAGGGAACACTGAAGCTTTCTTT.

This clonotype appeared many times. The rearrangement uses TRBV5-1 and TRBJ2-1; either TRBD1 or TRBD2 may fit D (6 bases each). This CDR3 spans 14 amino acids. CDR1 and CDR2 from the germline V gene are SGHRS and YFSETQ. Deletions cut 7 bases from V and 5 bases from J, with 16 bases between. The CDR3 DNA reads TGCGCCAGCTCAGGGGAGGTCAATAACAATGAGCAGTTCTTC. This gives the protein CASSGEVNNNEQFF.

This clonotype was counted ten times or more. This chain joins TRBV6-1 and TRBJ2-7, with D possibly being TRBD2 (6 bases). V gave up 6 bases and J gave up 1 base, with 22 bases separating them. Germline assignment: CDR1 MNHNS and CDR2 SASEGT. The CDR3 spans 17 residues. This chain's CDR3 is CASSVYPGTLGSYEQYF. The CDR3 bases are TGTGCCAGCAGCGTCTATCCCGGGACTCTTGGGTCCTACGAGCAGTACTTC.

The chain links TRBV4-3 to TRBJ1-3; D unresolved. CDR3 length: 14 residues. Germline values: CDR1 LGHNA, CDR2 YSLEER. The germline V and J ends were trimmed by 0 bases and 0 bases, with 3 bases remaining between them. The CDR3 DNA reads TGCGCCAGCAGCCAAGAGGCCTCTGGAAACACCATATATTTT. Amino acid sequence: CASSQEASGNTIYF.

The chain employs TRBV10-3 and TRBJ1-1, with TRBD1 matching over 9 bases. Germline V CDR1 and CDR2: ENHRY, SYGVKD. The CDR3 loop spans 13 amino acids. With V trimmed by 7 bases and J by 6 bases, 6 bases remained unmatched. CDR3 residues: CAITPDRGAEAFF. The CDR3 region has the DNA TGTGCCATCACTCCGGACAGGGGCGCTGAAGCTTTCTTT.

In its sample, this clonotype was seen many times. J is TRBJ1-3 and V is TRBV7-9; D is uncertain. Germline lookup yields CDR1 SEHNR and CDR2 FQNEAQ (reference sequence). There are 15 residues in the CDR3. V lost 7 bases to trimming and J lost 0 bases, with 13 bases between them. CDR3 bases: TGTGCCAGCATCCCCGGCCCGTTCTCTGGAAACACCATATATTTT. It is translated as CASIPGPFSGNTIYF. The full variable domain, with the rest looked up from reference TRBV7-9 and TRBJ1-3, is DTGVSQNPRHKITKRGQNVTFRCDPISEHNRLYWYRQTLGQGPEFLTYFQNEAQLEKSRLLSDRFSAERPKGSFSTLEIQRTEQGDSAMYLCASIPGPFSGNTIYFGEGSWLTVV.

In this sample, this clonotype turned up many times. This rearrangement joins TRBV6-6 to TRBJ1-6; D unclear. Germline V gene sequence: CDR1 MNHNY, CDR2 SVGAGI (reference sequence). The CDR3 covers 13 residues. Trimming pared 5 bases from V and 6 bases from J, leaving 8 bases between. CDR3 protein: CASSGGSNSPLHF. The CDR3 DNA reads as TGTGCCAGCAGTGGTGGGTCTAATTCACCCCTCCACTTT.

At least ten counts were recorded for this clonotype. The gene calls are TRBV5-1 and TRBJ2-3; TRBD1 matches at 8 bases. The CDR3 loop spans 16 amino acids. The germline gives CDR1 SGHRS, CDR2 YFSETQ. V shed 0 bases and J 1 base; nucleotides not matched to a gene: 4. For the CDR3, the DNA is TGCGCCAGCAGCTTGGCGAGGGGACAGGGCACAGATACGCAGTATTTT. Residues: CASSLARGQGTDTQYF.

This clonotype was seen at least ten times. The junction departs from the called germline gene at one end, perhaps through a read error. The gene calls are TRBV12-3 or TRBV12-4 and TRBJ2-1, with no clear D. This CDR3 contains 15 residues. In DNA form, the CDR3 reads TGTGCCAGCAGCTTAGCCAGCGACGCCTACAATGAGCAGTTCTTC. Amino acids: CASSLASDAYNEQFF.

This clonotype was seen many times. The gene calls are TRBV6-1 and TRBJ1-5, with 7 bases identical to TRBD1. There are 15 residues in the CDR3. V gave up 4 bases and J gave up 4 bases; unmatched junction bases: 7. The germline CDR1 and CDR2 sequences are MNHNS and SASEGT. The CDR3 DNA sequence: TGTGCCAGCAGTGCGAGGGGGCGTAGAAATCAGCCCCAGCATTTT. Its protein product is CASSARGRRNQPQHF.

This CDR3 reads CASSPLGGQTYEQYF. In DNA form, the CDR3 reads TGTGCCAGCAGCCCCCTGGGCGGACAAACCTACGAGCAGTACTTC. This chain links TRBV7-6 with TRBJ2-7, with D possibly matching TRBD1 (5 bases). The ends were cut back, 5 bases at V and 2 bases at J, with 16 bases in the middle. The CDR3 runs 15 residues. Germline V gene lookup returns CDR1 SGHVS and CDR2 FNYEAQ.

This clonotype showed up many times. In DNA, the CDR3 is TGTGCCGCGCGAAAGGACAGGGGGCACACTGAAGCTTTCTTT. Translation: CAARKDRGHTEAFF. The rearrangement uses TRBV12-3 or TRBV12-4 and TRBJ1-1; 11 positions agree with TRBD1. CDR3 length equals 14 residues. J was trimmed by 3 bases and V by 11 bases; bases with no gene match: 8.

This clonotype was seen repeatedly, ten times or more. V usage is TRBV2 and J usage is TRBJ2-3; D may correspond to TRBD1 or TRBD2 (6 bases each). The V end was cut by 6 bases, the J end by 1 base, with 11 bases between. The CDR3 consists of 14 residues. Germline assignment: CDR1 SNHLY and CDR2 FYNNEI. CDR3 nucleotides: TGTGCCAGCAGGAGGGGGGAGGGCACAGATACGCAGTATTTT. Protein product: CASRRGEGTDTQYF.

The chain combines TRBV30 with TRBJ2-3; perhaps TRBD2 as D (6 bases). The germline V gene has CDR1 GTSNPN and CDR2 SVGIG (reference sequence). The CDR3 is made up of 15 amino acids. CDR3 in DNA: TGTGCTTTCAACGTGGCGGGGCAAAGCACAGATACGCAGTATTTT. It translates to CAFNVAGQSTDTQYF.

This chain links TRBV7-9 with TRBJ2-3, with 9 bases matching TRBD1. Germline assignment: CDR1 SEHNR and CDR2 FQNEAQ (reference sequence). This CDR3 is 14 amino acids long. In DNA form, the CDR3 reads TGTGCTACGACGCGGACAGGGGCAAGCGATACGCAGTATTTT. It specifies CATTRTGASDTQYF.

The gene calls are TRBV12-3 or TRBV12-4 and TRBJ2-7; no clear D. This CDR3 has 11 amino acids. Trimming pared 3 bases from V and 4 bases from J, leaving 4 bases between. This CDR3 reads CASSFQYEQYF. In nucleotides, the CDR3 is TGTGCCAGCAGTTTCCAGTACGAGCAGTACTTC.

This clonotype appeared many times. J is TRBJ2-1 and V is TRBV5-1, with 7 bases fitting TRBD2. The junction had 3 bases not matched to a gene; V was cut back by 4 bases and J by 5 bases. The CDR3 spans 13 residues. Germline CDR1 reads SGHRS; CDR2 reads YFSETQ. CDR3 sequence: CASSVGTNNEQFF. CDR3 sequence (DNA): TGCGCCAGCAGCGTCGGGACTAACAATGAGCAGTTCTTC. Based on the CDR3 plus reference TRBV5-1 and TRBJ2-1, the full variable domain is KAGVTQTPRYLIKTRGQQVTLSCSPISGHRSVSWYQQTPGQGLQFLFEYFSETQRNKGNFPGRFSGRQFSNSRSEMNVSTLELGDSALYLCASSVGTNNEQFFGPGTRLTVL.

This clonotype occurred many times. The junction departs from the called germline gene at one end, perhaps through a read error. The V call is TRBV11-1, the J call TRBJ2-1; a possible D gene is TRBD2 (7 bases). The germline gives CDR1 SGHAT, CDR2 FQDESV (reference sequence). The CDR3 has 16 amino acids. CDR3 amino acids: CASSLALGRGPFQFTF. The CDR3 coding sequence is TGTGCCAGCAGCTTAGCGCTAGGGCGGGGGCCTTTCCAGTTCACCTTC.

This clonotype showed up many times. V gene TRBV7-6 combines with J gene TRBJ2-5, with D uncertain. Germline V gene sequence: CDR1 SGHVS, CDR2 FNYEAQ. V lost 1 base to trimming and J lost 2 bases, with 8 bases between them. CDR3 length: 14 residues. CDR3 amino acids: CASSLDRRQETQYF. The CDR3 DNA reads TGTGCCAGCAGCTTAGATCGTCGGCAAGAGACCCAGTACTTC.

This clonotype has at least ten counts. This chain connects TRBV27 to TRBJ2-7; D may be TRBD1 or TRBD2 (6 bases each). Trimming shortened V by 5 bases and J by 6 bases, and 20 bases separated the two germline ends. There are 15 residues in the CDR3. Germline V gene sequence: CDR1 MNHEY, CDR2 SMNVEV (reference sequence). The CDR3 nucleotides are TGTGCCAGCAGTCTTATCGGGGGCGGAATGGGCGAGCAGTACTTC. This encodes CASSLIGGGMGEQYF.

In this sample, this clonotype turned up many times. V is TRBV12-3 or TRBV12-4 and J is TRBJ1-1; possible D gene TRBD1, 5 bases. This CDR3 has 13 residues. Trimming left V 8 bases short and J 4 bases short, with 14 bases between. The CDR3 here is CASGTPRVTEAFF. The CDR3 bases are TGTGCCAGCGGGACGCCTAGAGTCACTGAAGCTTTCTTT.

In its sample, this clonotype was seen many times. This chain links TRBV18 with TRBJ2-1, with 7 bases fitting TRBD2. CDR3 length equals 15 residues. CDR1 is KGHSH and CDR2 is LQKENI in the germline V gene. J lost 7 bases, V lost 1 base, and 7 bases had no gene match. In nucleotides, the CDR3 is TGTGCCAGCTCACCACGCTCCGGGGGGTGGAATGAGCAGTTCTTC. Residues: CASSPRSGGWNEQFF.